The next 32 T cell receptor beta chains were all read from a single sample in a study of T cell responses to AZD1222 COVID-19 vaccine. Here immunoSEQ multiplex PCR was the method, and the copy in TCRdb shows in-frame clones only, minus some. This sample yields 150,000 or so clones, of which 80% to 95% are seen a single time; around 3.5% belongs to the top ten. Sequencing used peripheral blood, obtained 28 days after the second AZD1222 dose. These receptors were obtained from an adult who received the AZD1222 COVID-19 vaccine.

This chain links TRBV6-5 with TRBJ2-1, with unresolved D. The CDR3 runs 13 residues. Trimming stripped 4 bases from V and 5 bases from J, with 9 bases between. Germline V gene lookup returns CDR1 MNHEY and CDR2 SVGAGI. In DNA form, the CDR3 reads TGTGCCAGCAGTTCCTTAGGGAACAATGAGCAGTTCTTC. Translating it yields CASSSLGNNEQFF.

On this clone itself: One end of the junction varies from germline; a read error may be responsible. CDR3 sequence (DNA): TGTGCCAGCAGCCTAGAGTCTGTCGCCTACAATGAGCAGTTCTTC. Protein sequence: CASSLESVAYNEQFF. The chain has TRBV11-3 and TRBJ2-1; D is unclear. Germline V lookup: CDR1 SGHNT, CDR2 YENEEA. This CDR3 has 15 residues.

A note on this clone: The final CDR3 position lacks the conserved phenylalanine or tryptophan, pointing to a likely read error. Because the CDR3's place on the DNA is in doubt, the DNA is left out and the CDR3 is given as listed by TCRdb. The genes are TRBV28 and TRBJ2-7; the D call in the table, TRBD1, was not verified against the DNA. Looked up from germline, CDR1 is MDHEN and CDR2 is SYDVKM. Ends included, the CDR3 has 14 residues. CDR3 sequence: CASSSLLDRGKAIY.

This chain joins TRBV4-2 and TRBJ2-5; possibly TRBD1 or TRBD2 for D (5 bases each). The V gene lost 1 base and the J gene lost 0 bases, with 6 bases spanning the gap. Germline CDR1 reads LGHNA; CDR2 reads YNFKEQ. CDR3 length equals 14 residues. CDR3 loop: CASSQVGDQETQYF. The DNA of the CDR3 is TGTGCCAGCAGCCAAGTGGGGGACCAAGAGACCCAGTACTTC.

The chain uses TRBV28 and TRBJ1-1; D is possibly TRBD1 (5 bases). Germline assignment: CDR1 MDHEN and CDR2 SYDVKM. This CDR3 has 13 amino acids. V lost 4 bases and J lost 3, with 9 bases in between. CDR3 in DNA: TGTGCCAGCAGTTACGGGACCCACACTGAAGCTTTCTTT. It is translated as CASSYGTHTEAFF.

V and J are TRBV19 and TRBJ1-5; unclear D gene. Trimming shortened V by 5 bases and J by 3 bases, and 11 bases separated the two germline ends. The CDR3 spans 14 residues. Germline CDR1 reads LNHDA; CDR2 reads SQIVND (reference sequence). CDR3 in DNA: TGTGCCAGTAGTCCAGGACGGGACAATCAGCCCCAGCATTTT. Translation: CASSPGRDNQPQHF.

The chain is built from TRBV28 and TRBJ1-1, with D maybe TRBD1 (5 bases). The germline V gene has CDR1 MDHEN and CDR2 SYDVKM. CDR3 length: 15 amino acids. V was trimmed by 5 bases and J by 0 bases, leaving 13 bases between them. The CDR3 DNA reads TGTGCCAGCAGTCCCCCCGGGGCCCTGAACACTGAAGCTTTCTTT. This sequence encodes CASSPPGALNTEAFF.

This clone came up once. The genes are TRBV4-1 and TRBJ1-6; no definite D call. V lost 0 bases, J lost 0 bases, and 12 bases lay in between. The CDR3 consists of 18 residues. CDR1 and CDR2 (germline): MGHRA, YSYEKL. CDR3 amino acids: CASSQEVGRSSYNSPLHF. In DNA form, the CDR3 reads TGCGCCAGCAGCCAAGAAGTTGGCAGGAGCTCCTATAATTCACCCCTCCACTTT.

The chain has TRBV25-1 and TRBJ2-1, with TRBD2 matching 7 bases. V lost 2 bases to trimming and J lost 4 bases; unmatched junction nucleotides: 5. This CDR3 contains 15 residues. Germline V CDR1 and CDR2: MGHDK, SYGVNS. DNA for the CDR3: TGTGCCAGCAGTGAAGCGAGGGAGGGATACAATGAGCAGTTCTTC. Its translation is CASSEAREGYNEQFF.

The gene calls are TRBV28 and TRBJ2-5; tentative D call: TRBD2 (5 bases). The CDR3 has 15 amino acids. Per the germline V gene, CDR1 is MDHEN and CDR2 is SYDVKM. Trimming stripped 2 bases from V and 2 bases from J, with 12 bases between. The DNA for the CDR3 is TGTGCCAGCAGTTTACTCCAAACGGGGCAAGAGACCCAGTACTTC. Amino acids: CASSLLQTGQETQYF. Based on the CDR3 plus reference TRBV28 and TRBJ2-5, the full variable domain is DVKVTQSSRYLVKRTGEKVFLECVQDMDHENMFWYRQDPGLGLRLIYFSYDVKMKEKGDIPEGYSVSREKKERFSLILESASTNQTSMYLCASSLLQTGQETQYFGPGTRLLVL.

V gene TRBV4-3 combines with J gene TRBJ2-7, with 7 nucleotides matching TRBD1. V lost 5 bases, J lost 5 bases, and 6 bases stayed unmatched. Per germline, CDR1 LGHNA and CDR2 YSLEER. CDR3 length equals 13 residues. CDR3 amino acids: CASSYNTGDEQYF. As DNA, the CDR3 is TGCGCCAGCAGCTATAATACAGGGGACGAGCAGTACTTC.

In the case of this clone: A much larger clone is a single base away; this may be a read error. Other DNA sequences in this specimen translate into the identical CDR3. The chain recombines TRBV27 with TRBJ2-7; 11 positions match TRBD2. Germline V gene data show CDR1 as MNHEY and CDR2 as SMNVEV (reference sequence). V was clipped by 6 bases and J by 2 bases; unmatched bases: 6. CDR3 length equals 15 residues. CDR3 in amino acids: CASSSNSGRAYEQYF. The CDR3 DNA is TGTGCCAGCAGCTCTAATAGCGGGAGGGCCTACGAGCAGTACTTC.

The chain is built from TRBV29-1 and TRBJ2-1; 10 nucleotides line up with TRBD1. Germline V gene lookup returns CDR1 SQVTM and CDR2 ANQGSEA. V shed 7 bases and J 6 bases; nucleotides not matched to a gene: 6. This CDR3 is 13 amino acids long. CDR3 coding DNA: TGCAGCGCCGAACGGGACAGGGGCAATGAGCAGTTCTTC. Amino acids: CSAERDRGNEQFF.

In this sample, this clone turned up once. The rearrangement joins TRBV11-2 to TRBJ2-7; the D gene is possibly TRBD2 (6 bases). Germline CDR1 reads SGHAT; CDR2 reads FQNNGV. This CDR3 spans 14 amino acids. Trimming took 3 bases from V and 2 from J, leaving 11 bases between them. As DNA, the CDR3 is TGTGCCAGCAGCTTCGGAGGGCGAGCCTACGAGCAGTACTTC. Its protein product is CASSFGGRAYEQYF.

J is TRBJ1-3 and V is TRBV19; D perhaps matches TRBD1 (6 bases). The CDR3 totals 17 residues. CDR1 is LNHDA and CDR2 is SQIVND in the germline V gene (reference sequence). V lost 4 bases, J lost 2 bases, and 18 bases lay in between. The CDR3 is CASSRNGGPGTGNTIYF. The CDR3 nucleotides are TGTGCCAGTAGTAGAAACGGGGGGCCAGGAACTGGAAACACCATATATTTT.

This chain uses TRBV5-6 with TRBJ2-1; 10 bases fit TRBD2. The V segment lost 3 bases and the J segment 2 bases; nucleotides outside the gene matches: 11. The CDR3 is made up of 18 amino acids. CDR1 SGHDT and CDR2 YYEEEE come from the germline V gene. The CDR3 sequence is CASSSVAASGSTYNEQFF. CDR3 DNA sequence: TGTGCCAGCAGCTCCGTGGCGGCTAGCGGGAGTACCTACAATGAGCAGTTCTTC.

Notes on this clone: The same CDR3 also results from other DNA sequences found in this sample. The CDR3: CASSPSSYEQYF. CDR3 nucleotides: TGTGCCAGCTCACCTTCCTCCTACGAGCAGTACTTC. The chain combines TRBV18 with TRBJ2-7, with no clear D. With 3 bases removed from V and 0 bases from J, the gap between germline ends came to 3 bases. CDR1 is KGHSH, CDR2 LQKENI, per germline. CDR3 length equals 12 residues.

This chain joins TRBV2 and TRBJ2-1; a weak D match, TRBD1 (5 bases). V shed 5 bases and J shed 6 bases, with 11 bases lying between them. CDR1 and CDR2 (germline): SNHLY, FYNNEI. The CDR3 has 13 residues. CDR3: CASSSRQSNEQFF. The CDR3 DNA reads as TGTGCCAGCAGTTCCCGACAGAGCAATGAGCAGTTCTTC.

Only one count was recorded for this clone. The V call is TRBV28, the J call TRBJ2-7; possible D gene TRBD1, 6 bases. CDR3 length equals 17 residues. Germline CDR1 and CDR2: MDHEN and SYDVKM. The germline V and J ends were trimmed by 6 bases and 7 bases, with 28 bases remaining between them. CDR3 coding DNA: TGTGCCAGCAGGTTGATAACTGGGGGCCCCGGTACAGGGGAGCAGTACTTC. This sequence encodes CASRLITGGPGTGEQYF.

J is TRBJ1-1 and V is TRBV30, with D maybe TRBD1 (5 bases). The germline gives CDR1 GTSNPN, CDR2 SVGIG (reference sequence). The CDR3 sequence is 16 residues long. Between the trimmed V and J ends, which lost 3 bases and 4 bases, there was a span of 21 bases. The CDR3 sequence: CAWRSGREFAVTEAFF. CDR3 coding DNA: TGTGCCTGGAGGTCTGGCAGGGAGTTTGCTGTCACTGAAGCTTTCTTT.

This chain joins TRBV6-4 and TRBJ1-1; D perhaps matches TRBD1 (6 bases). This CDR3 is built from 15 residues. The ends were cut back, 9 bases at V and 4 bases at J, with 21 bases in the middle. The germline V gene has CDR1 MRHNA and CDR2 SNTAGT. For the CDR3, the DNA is TGTGCCAGTAAATCCTTGTCAGGGGAAAGCACTGAAGCTTTCTTT. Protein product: CASKSLSGESTEAFF.

The CDR3 spells CASSQDGTDLQVLSGNTIYF. CDR3 DNA sequence: TGTGCCAGCAGCCAAGATGGTACCGACCTTCAAGTTCTCTCTGGAAACACCATATATTTT. The chain recombines TRBV4-2 with TRBJ1-3; D unclear. The CDR3 is 20 amino acids. Per germline, CDR1 LGHNA and CDR2 YNFKEQ. Trimming shortened V by 0 bases and J by 0 bases, and 21 bases separated the two germline ends.

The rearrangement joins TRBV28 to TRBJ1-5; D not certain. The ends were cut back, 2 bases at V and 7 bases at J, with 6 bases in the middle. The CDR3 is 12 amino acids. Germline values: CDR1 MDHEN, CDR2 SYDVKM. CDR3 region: CASSLHAQPQHF. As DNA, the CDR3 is TGTGCCAGCAGTTTACATGCACAGCCCCAGCATTTT.

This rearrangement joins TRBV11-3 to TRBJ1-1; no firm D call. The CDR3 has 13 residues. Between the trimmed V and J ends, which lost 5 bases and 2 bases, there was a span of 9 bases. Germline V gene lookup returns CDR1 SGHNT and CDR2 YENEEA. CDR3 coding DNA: TGTGCCAGCAGCCACGAGCAAAACACTGAAGCTTTCTTT. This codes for CASSHEQNTEAFF.

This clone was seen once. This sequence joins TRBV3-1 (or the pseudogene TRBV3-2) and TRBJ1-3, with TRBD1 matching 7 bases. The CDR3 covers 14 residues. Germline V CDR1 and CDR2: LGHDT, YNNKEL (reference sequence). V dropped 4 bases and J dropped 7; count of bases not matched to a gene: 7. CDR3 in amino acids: CASSLGQAGNTIYF. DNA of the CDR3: TGTGCCAGCAGCCTCGGACAGGCCGGCAACACCATATATTTT.

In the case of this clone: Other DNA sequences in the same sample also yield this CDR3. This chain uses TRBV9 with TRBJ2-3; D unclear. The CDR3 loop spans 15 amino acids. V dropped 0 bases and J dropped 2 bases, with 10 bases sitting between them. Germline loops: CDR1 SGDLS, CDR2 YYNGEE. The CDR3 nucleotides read TGTGCCAGCAGCGTAGGGGGTGGGAACACAGATACGCAGTATTTT. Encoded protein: CASSVGGGNTDTQYF.

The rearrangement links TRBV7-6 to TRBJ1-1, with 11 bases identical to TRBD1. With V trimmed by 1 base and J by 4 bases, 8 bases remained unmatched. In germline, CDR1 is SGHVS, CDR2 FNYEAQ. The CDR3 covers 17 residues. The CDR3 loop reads CASSLVGQGEFSTEAFF. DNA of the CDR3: TGTGCCAGCAGCTTAGTGGGACAGGGGGAGTTCTCCACTGAAGCTTTCTTT.

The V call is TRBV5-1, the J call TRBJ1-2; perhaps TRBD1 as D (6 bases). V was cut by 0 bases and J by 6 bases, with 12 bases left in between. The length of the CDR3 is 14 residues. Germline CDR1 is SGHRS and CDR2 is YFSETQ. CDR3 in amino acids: CASSLASGDDGYTF. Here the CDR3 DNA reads TGCGCCAGCAGCTTGGCCTCAGGGGACGATGGCTACACCTTC.

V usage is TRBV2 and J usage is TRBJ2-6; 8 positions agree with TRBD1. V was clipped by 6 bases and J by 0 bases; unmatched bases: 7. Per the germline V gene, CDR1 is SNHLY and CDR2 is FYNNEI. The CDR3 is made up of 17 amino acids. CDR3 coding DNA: TGTGCCAGCAGGGTCAGGGGGCTGCCCTCTGGGGCCAACGTCCTGACTTTC. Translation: CASRVRGLPSGANVLTF.

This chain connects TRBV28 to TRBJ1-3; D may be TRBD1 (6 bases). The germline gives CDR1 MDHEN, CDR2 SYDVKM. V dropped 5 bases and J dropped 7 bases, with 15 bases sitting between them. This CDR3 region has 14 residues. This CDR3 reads CASSPGTPVNTIYF. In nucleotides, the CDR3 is TGTGCCAGCAGTCCCGGGACACCCGTTAACACCATATATTTT.

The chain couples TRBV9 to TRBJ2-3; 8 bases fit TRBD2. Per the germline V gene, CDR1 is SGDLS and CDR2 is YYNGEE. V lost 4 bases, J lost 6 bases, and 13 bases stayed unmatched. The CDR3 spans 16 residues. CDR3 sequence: CASSPGTGTRGDTQYF. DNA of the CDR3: TGTGCCAGCAGCCCAGGAACAGGGACTAGAGGGGATACGCAGTATTTT.

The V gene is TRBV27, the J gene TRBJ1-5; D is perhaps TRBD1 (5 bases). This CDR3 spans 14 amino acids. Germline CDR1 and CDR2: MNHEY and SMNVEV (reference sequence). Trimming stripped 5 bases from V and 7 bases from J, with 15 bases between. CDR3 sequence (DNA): TGTGCCAGCAGTAAAGAGGGGTGGGGGCAGCCCCAGCATTTT. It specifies CASSKEGWGQPQHF.